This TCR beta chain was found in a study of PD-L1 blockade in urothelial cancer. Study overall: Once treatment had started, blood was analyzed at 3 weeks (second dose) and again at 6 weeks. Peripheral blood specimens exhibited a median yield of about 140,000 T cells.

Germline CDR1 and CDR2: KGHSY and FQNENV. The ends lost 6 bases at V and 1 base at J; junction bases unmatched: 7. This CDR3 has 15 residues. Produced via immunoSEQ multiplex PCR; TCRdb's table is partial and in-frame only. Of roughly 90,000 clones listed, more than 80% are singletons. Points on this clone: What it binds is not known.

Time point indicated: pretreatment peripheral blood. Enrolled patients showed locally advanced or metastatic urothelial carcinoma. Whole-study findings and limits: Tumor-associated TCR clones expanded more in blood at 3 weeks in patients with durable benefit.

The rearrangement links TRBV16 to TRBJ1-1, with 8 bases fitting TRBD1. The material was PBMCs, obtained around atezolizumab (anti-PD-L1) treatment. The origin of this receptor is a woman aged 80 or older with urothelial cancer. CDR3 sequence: CASSRTGTGNTEAFF. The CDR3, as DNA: TGTGCCAGCAGTCGCACCGGGACAGGGAACACTGAAGCTTTCTTT.